A single sample is the source of the 12 T cell receptor beta chains below, sequenced in a study of blood T cell repertoires in COVID-19. TCRdb's table, derived via immunoSEQ multiplex PCR, lists solely in-frame clones and lacks some. The repertoire holds over 120,000 clones, with 75% to 85% as singletons. The source material was peripheral blood. The source is an elderly woman with active or convalescent COVID-19.

This clone was recorded a few times. This chain links TRBV5-6 with TRBJ1-2; 10 nucleotides line up with TRBD1. Germline assignment: CDR1 SGHDT and CDR2 YYEEEE. The CDR3 extends over 13 amino acids. V was clipped by 4 bases and J by 5 bases; unmatched bases: 2. The CDR3 DNA sequence: TGTGCCAGCAGCGGGGACAGGGGTTATGGCTACACCTTC. Its protein is CASSGDRGYGYTF.

This clone was counted a single time. This chain links TRBV12-3 or TRBV12-4 with TRBJ2-4; 11 positions agree with TRBD2. The CDR3 is made up of 11 amino acids. The V gene end was trimmed by 9 bases and the J gene end by 13 bases; junction bases not matched to a gene: 5. This CDR3 is CASASGGPQYF. CDR3 bases: TGTGCCAGTGCTAGCGGGGGGCCCCAGTACTTC.

The rearrangement joins TRBV6-1 to TRBJ2-7; 7 bases map to TRBD1. Germline assignment: CDR1 MNHNS and CDR2 SASEGT. The V segment lost 6 bases and the J segment 2 bases; nucleotides outside the gene matches: 7. The CDR3 totals 14 residues. The CDR3, as DNA: TGTGCCAGCAGCCGGGACAGCCCTCCCTACGAGCAGTACTTC. This codes for CASSRDSPPYEQYF.

V and J are TRBV4-2 and TRBJ2-1; 10 positions agree with TRBD2. Germline V gives CDR1 LGHNA, CDR2 YNFKEQ. V lost 1 base to trimming and J lost 3 bases; unmatched junction nucleotides: 3. The CDR3 totals 16 residues. The CDR3 DNA sequence: TGTGCCAGCAGCCAAGCGGCTAGCGGGGGCTACAATGAGCAGTTCTTC. It encodes CASSQAASGGYNEQFF.

V usage is TRBV27 and J usage is TRBJ1-1; D is possibly TRBD1 (6 bases). Germline CDR1 is MNHEY and CDR2 is SMNVEV (reference sequence). V lost 3 bases and J 4 bases, leaving 12 bases between the germline ends. The length of the CDR3 is 14 residues. This CDR3 reads CASSFSLRGTEAFF. The CDR3, as DNA: TGTGCCAGCAGTTTTTCTCTCAGGGGCACTGAAGCTTTCTTT.

The chain's CDR3 is CASKGGPQPQHF. The CDR3 nucleotides read TGTGCCAGCAAAGGGGGCCCTCAGCCCCAGCATTTT. J is TRBJ1-5 and V is TRBV12-3 or TRBV12-4; TRBD1 matches 7 bases. The CDR3 totals 12 residues. Trimming cost V 7 bases and J 6 bases; bases outside gene matches: 3.

This sequence joins TRBV5-1 and TRBJ2-5; TRBD2 matches at 13 bases. CDR1 SGHRS and CDR2 YFSETQ come from the germline V gene. This CDR3 has 16 amino acids. V lost 3 bases and J lost 3; bases outside the gene matches: 5. The CDR3: CASSSIGTSGEETQYF. For the CDR3, the DNA is TGCGCCAGCAGCTCGATAGGGACTAGCGGGGAAGAGACCCAGTACTTC.

This chain joins TRBV16 and TRBJ1-3; unclear D gene. The germline V gene encodes CDR1 KGHSY and CDR2 FQNENV. The CDR3 runs 14 residues. Trimming took off 6 bases at V and 0 bases at J, with 9 bases between the two ends. The CDR3 DNA sequence: TGTGCCAGCAGTACAGCTTTCTCTGGAAACACCATATATTTT. Translation gives CASSTAFSGNTIYF.

The gene calls are TRBV12-5 and TRBJ2-2; D may be TRBD1 (6 bases). CDR1 is LGHNT and CDR2 is FRNRAP in the germline V gene. V lost 2 bases, J lost 3 bases, and 10 bases lay in between. CDR3 length: 15 amino acids. CDR3 DNA: TGTGCTAGTGGTTTGTCGCGGACAGACACCGGGGAGCTGTTTTTT. Amino acid sequence: CASGLSRTDTGELFF.

The chain couples TRBV28 to TRBJ1-2; perhaps TRBD1 as D (5 bases). The V gene's germline CDR1 is MDHEN and CDR2 SYDVKM. V lost 10 bases to trimming and J lost 0 bases, with 12 bases between them. This CDR3 spans 13 amino acids. The CDR3 region is CATQDSTNYGYTF. The CDR3 nucleotides are TGTGCCACCCAAGACAGCACTAACTATGGCTACACCTTC.

The rearrangement joins TRBV5-6 to TRBJ2-7; 7 bases map to TRBD1. The CDR3 is 15 amino acids. Germline lookup yields CDR1 SGHDT and CDR2 YYEEEE. The V gene end was trimmed by 4 bases and the J gene end by 0 bases; junction bases not matched to a gene: 7. The chain's CDR3 is CASSKTGASSYEQYF. For the CDR3, the DNA is TGTGCCAGCAGCAAAACAGGGGCTAGCTCCTACGAGCAGTACTTC. Supplemented by reference TRBV5-6 and TRBJ2-7, the full variable domain reads DAGVTQSPTHLIKTRGQQVTLRCSPKSGHDTVSWYQQALGQGPQFIFQYYEEEERQRGNFPDRFSGHQFPNYSSELNVNALLLGDSALYLCASSKTGASSYEQYFGPGTRLTVT.

This chain links TRBV10-3 with TRBJ1-1; 10 nucleotides align to TRBD1. V lost 6 bases to trimming and J lost 0 bases; unmatched junction nucleotides: 4. CDR3 length: 15 residues. Germline lookup yields CDR1 ENHRY and CDR2 SYGVKD. This chain's CDR3 is CAIRGDRGLNTEAFF. CDR3 DNA sequence: TGTGCCATCAGGGGGGACAGGGGACTGAACACTGAAGCTTTCTTT.